This T cell receptor beta chain was recorded in a study of cytomegalovirus exposure and HLA in healthy donors. It was with 60 Vbeta and 13 Jbeta primers that the PCR ran. The assay was immunoSEQ multiplex PCR, and TCRdb's table has in-frame clones only and misses some. The sample comprises about 160,000 clones, about four fifths of which are singletons, and about 1% rests with the top ten. Study-level points and caveats: Using a false discovery rate of 0.05, a later analysis showed that some 16,000 TCR beta sequences were associated with HLA alleles. Reports described diagnosis of cytomegalovirus status by the classifier as highly specific and sensitive. Per a prior analysis, the majority of TCR beta V segments were productive roughly 87% or roughly 30% of the time.

This CDR3 comprises 17 residues. Trimming took 4 bases from V and 0 from J, leaving 16 bases between them. The germline CDR1 and CDR2 sequences are SGHKS and YYEKEE (reference sequence). This clone was detected only once. Its antigen is as yet unknown. This TCR came from a young man in good health and CMV-seronegative. Input material: PBMCs. The V gene is TRBV5-5, the J gene TRBJ1-4; no clear D gene. Written as DNA, the CDR3 is TGTGCCAGCAGCAACCGTCCGACTGGAGCAACTAATGAAAAACTGTTTTTT. Translating it yields CASSNRPTGATNEKLFF.